A selection of T cell receptor beta chains follows, all from one sample in a study of blood T cells in healthy people across ages. MiXCR, run by TCRdb on the 5' RACE reads, gives a single entry per CDR3 protein. The sample consists of approximately 940,000 distinct CDR3 sequences, around 46% of them appearing once. Sample: blood. The origin of the receptors is a young man in good health. CDR3s include the opening cysteine and the closing phenylalanine or tryptophan. The D gene is left open where the match is weak. For some rows the clone size is stated as once, few or many, or as a class when expanded; others skip it.

j_call | clone_size | cdr3_length | d_call | v_call | cdr3_nt | cdr3_aa
TRBJ2-3 | many | 18 | TRBD2 | TRBV6-1 | TGTGCCAGCAGTGAACTGTCCCAGGGCGGGGGGGCATTCGATACGCAGTATTTT | CASSELSQGGGAFDTQYF
TRBJ2-1 | - | 13 | TRBD1 | TRBV28 | TGTGCCACCCGGGGACAGGGGAACAATGAGCAGTTCTTC | CATRGQGNNEQFF
TRBJ1-2 | - | 16 | TRBD1 | TRBV28 | TGTGCCAGCAGTCCACAGGGGGCTTTCCTTAACTATGGCTACACCTTC | CASSPQGAFLNYGYTF
TRBJ2-1 | - | 14 | - | TRBV21-1 | TGTGCCAGCAGCAAATGGGACTACGACAATGAGCAGTTCTTC | CASSKWDYDNEQFF
TRBJ2-2 | - | 16 | - | TRBV7-6 | TGTGCCAGCAGCCCCGTACCAGGGCCGAACACCGGGGAGCTGTTTTTT | CASSPVPGPNTGELFF
TRBJ2-1 | few | 16 | TRBD2 | TRBV4-1 | TGCGCCAGCAGCCAAGATGTTACTAGCGGGGGCCGTGAGCAGTTCTTC | CASSQDVTSGGREQFF
TRBJ2-7 | few | 14 | - | TRBV20-1 | TGCAGTGCTAGAGATGTCAGCCATTCCTACGAGCAGTACTTC | CSARDVSHSYEQYF
TRBJ2-6 | - | 15 | - | TRBV7-2 | TGTGCCAGCAGCTTAGAATCACAGGGCCGCAAGGTCCTGACTTTC | CASSLESQGRKVLTF
TRBJ1-2 | - | 15 | TRBD1 | TRBV4-1 | TGCGCCAGCAGCCAACCGGGACAGAGCTTATATGGCTACACCTTC | CASSQPGQSLYGYTF
TRBJ2-1 | - | 18 | TRBD2 | TRBV3-1 | TGTGCCAGCAATCGTGGTAGCGGGGGAGCGAGCTCCTACAATGAGCAGTTCTTC | CASNRGSGGASSYNEQFF
TRBJ2-1 | few | 11 | - | TRBV29-1 | TGCGCGAGCCTTAGGGGGTACGGGCAGTTCTTC | CASLRGYGQFF
TRBJ2-7 | - | 13 | - | TRBV4-1 | TGCGCCAGCAGCCAAAATGAGGGGTGCGAGCAGTACTTC | CASSQNEGCEQYF
TRBJ2-7 | - | 13 | - | TRBV20-1 | TGCAGTGCTAGCGAATCTGTCTCCTACGAGCAGTACTTC | CSASESVSYEQYF
TRBJ2-3 | - | 13 | - | TRBV29-1 | TGCAGCGTTGAAGATACTAGCACAGATACGCAGTATTTT | CSVEDTSTDTQYF
TRBJ2-5 | - | 17 | - | TRBV5-1 | TGCGCCAGCAGCCCAACAAACCTAGGGCGGGTCCAAGAGACCCAGTACTTC | CASSPTNLGRVQETQYF
TRBJ2-3 | - | 14 | - | TRBV7-2 | TGTGCCAGCACCACGGGGGAGAGCCCAGATACGCAGTATTTT | CASTTGESPDTQYF
TRBJ2-7 | few | 14 | - | TRBV6-5 | TGTGCCAGCTCCCCGGGCAGGGGACCCTACGAGCAGTACTTC | CASSPGRGPYEQYF
TRBJ1-2 | - | 15 | - | TRBV7-2 | TGTGCCAGCAGCTTAGAGACCGACTCTGATTATGGCTACACCTTC | CASSLETDSDYGYTF
TRBJ2-2 | - | 15 | TRBD1 | TRBV6-1 | TGTGCCAGCAGAGACGGAACAGGGGGCACCGGGGAGCTGTTTTTT | CASRDGTGGTGELFF
TRBJ2-7 | many | 14 | - | TRBV3-1 | TGTGCCAGCAGCCAAGACACCCTATCCTACGAGCAGTACTTC | CASSQDTLSYEQYF
TRBJ2-3 | few | 16 | - | TRBV12-3/TRBV12-4 | TGTGCCAGCAGTTATGACCAACGGATATCCACAGATACGCAGTATTTT | CASSYDQRISTDTQYF
TRBJ1-2 | - | 13 | TRBD1 | TRBV3-1 | TGTGCCAGCAGGGAACAGGGGTTTTATGGCTACACCTTC | CASREQGFYGYTF
TRBJ1-1 | - | 15 | TRBD1 | TRBV9 | TGTGCCAGCAGCGTACAAGTCCAGGGGGCGGGTGAAGCTTTCTTT | CASSVQVQGAGEAFF
TRBJ1-6 | - | 15 | TRBD1 | TRBV27 | TGTGCCAGCATACAAGGGGGCTTAGGAAATTCACCCCTCCACTTT | CASIQGGLGNSPLHF
TRBJ1-6 | - | 16 | - | TRBV11-2 | TGTGCCAGCAGCTTAGGCCAGGGAACCAATAATTCACCCCTCCACTTT | CASSLGQGTNNSPLHF
TRBJ2-1 | - | 12 | TRBD2 | TRBV11-3 | TGTGCCAGCAGCTTCGGGGGGGCTGAGCAGTTCTTC | CASSFGGAEQFF
TRBJ2-7 | - | 14 | - | TRBV5-6 | TGTGCCAGCAGCTTGGTAACTACCCCAAACGAGCAGTACTTC | CASSLVTTPNEQYF
TRBJ2-3 | many | 13 | - | TRBV7-2 | TGTGCCAGCAGCTTACCTCAGACCCATACGCAGTATTTT | CASSLPQTHTQYF
TRBJ2-2 | - | 13 | - | TRBV10-3 | TGTGCCATCGGGCCCCCTAACACCGGGGAGCTGTTTTTT | CAIGPPNTGELFF
TRBJ2-5 | few | 15 | - | TRBV7-6 | TGTGCCAGCAGCCCGAACCTCGGAGGATGGGAGACCCAGTACTTC | CASSPNLGGWETQYF
TRBJ2-7 | - | 14 | - | TRBV28 | TGTGCCAGCAAGGGGACAAGTATCTCCTACGAGCAGTACTTC | CASKGTSISYEQYF
TRBJ1-6 | - | 14 | TRBD1 | TRBV29-1 | TGCAGCGTGTCAACCGGGACAGGGACATCACCCCTCCACTTT | CSVSTGTGTSPLHF
TRBJ2-7 | once | 16 | - | TRBV7-6 | TGTGCCAGCAGCTTAGCCCCTGGGGACACTTACTACGAGCAGTACTTC | CASSLAPGDTYYEQYF
TRBJ2-2 | - | 14 | - | TRBV25-1 | TGTGCCAGCAGTTACGGGATGGTTACCGGGGAGCTGTTTTTT | CASSYGMVTGELFF
TRBJ1-2 | - | 17 | TRBD1 | TRBV5-1 | TGCGCCAGCAGCTTACCGGGACAGGGGCTTCAGAACTATGGCTACACCTTC | CASSLPGQGLQNYGYTF
TRBJ2-7 | - | 15 | TRBD2 | TRBV27 | TGTGCCAGCACCGTTACTAGCGGGGGACCCTACGAGCAGTACTTC | CASTVTSGGPYEQYF
TRBJ1-5 | once | 15 | TRBD1 | TRBV3-1 | TGTGCCAGCAGCCAGGACGGGACAGCCAATCAGCCCCAGCATTTT | CASSQDGTANQPQHF
TRBJ1-2 | few | 13 | TRBD1 | TRBV27 | TGTGCCAGCAGTTCAACGGGACAGGATGGCTACACCTTC | CASSSTGQDGYTF
TRBJ2-6 | few | 17 | TRBD1 | TRBV7-2 | TGTGCCAGCAGCTTCGGACAGGGCTTCTCTGGGGCCAACGTCCTGACTTTC | CASSFGQGFSGANVLTF
TRBJ1-1 | - | 14 | - | TRBV3-1 | TGTGCCAGCAGCCAAGGGGCGGTGCACACTGAAGCTTTCTTT | CASSQGAVHTEAFF
TRBJ2-5 | - | 14 | - | TRBV29-1 | TGCAGCGTTGAAAAAGGGGGGGGCATAAAGACCCAGTACTTC | CSVEKGGGIKTQYF
TRBJ2-7 | - | 16 | TRBD1 | TRBV4-1 | TGCGCCAGCAGCCAGCCGACCCGGGACAGAGCCTACGAGCAGTACTTC | CASSQPTRDRAYEQYF
TRBJ1-1 | - | 14 | TRBD1 | TRBV28 | TGTGCCAGCAGTCTCAACAGGGGGATCCCTGAAGCTTTCTTT | CASSLNRGIPEAFF
TRBJ2-2 | - | 15 | - | TRBV6-1 | TGTGCCAGCGGGGAACAGGGCCCGGGGACCGGGGAGCTGTTTTTT | CASGEQGPGTGELFF
TRBJ1-5 | - | 14 | - | TRBV27 | TGTGCCAGCAGTTTCGGCAGGGCGGCTCAGCCCCAGCATTTT | CASSFGRAAQPQHF
TRBJ2-1 | - | 16 | - | TRBV5-1 | TGCGCCAGCAGGGTGGGAGGCGGGACAGCCTACAAGGAGCAGTTCTTC | CASRVGGGTAYKEQFF
TRBJ2-7 | - | 15 | - | TRBV5-1 | TGCGCCAGCAGCTTAGAGGTAACTGAATCCTACGAGCAGTACTTC | CASSLEVTESYEQYF
TRBJ2-1 | - | 15 | - | TRBV27 | TGTGCCAGCAGTTTTATGACAGTGAGGTACAATGAGCAGTTCTTC | CASSFMTVRYNEQFF